A selection of T cell receptor beta chains follows, all from one sample in a study of T cells in localized non-small cell lung cancer. Only in-frame clones appear in the TCRdb table, and some are missing; sequencing was by immunoSEQ multiplex PCR. The data contain some 82,000 clones, 60% to 85% of them singletons. Sequenced material: PBMCs, taken before any cancer treatment. The receptors shown here come from a man aged 40 to 69 with stage II squamous cell lung carcinoma. CDR3s include the opening cysteine and the closing phenylalanine or tryptophan. A D gene is named only where the DNA matches it firmly. A row's size may be missing; if present it is once, few, many or a size class.

-	TRBV11-3	-	TRBJ2-1	CASSLVGGYNEQFF	TGTGCCAGCAGCTTAGTTGGGGGATACAATGAGCAGTTCTTC
-	TRBV9	-	TRBJ1-1	CASSVGGRNTEAFF	TGTGCCAGCAGCGTCGGGGGGCGGAACACTGAAGCTTTCTTT
TRBD2	TRBV7-3	-	TRBJ2-1	CASSLGPGLAGGSYNEQFF	TGTGCCAGCAGCTTAGGGCCCGGACTAGCGGGAGGGTCCTACAATGAGCAGTTCTTC
TRBD1	TRBV7-9	once	TRBJ1-1	CASRTGTGNREAFF	TGTGCCAGCAGAACGGGGACAGGGAATCGCGAAGCTTTCTTT
TRBD2	TRBV7-9	few	TRBJ2-7	CASSSTYGGGSYEQYF	TGTGCCAGCAGCTCCACCTATGGGGGGGGATCCTACGAGCAGTACTTC
TRBD1	TRBV6-5	-	TRBJ1-1	CASTDRTEAFF	TGTGCCAGCACGGACAGGACTGAAGCTTTCTTT
-	TRBV13	-	TRBJ1-1	CASSEPDLGAEAFF	TGTGCCAGCAGCGAACCGGACCTGGGAGCTGAAGCTTTCTTT
TRBD2	TRBV5-1	-	TRBJ2-2	CASSRYQTSGRVAHGELFF	TGCGCCAGCAGCCGGTATCAAACTAGCGGGAGAGTGGCTCACGGGGAGCTGTTTTTT
TRBD1	TRBV5-1	-	TRBJ2-5	CASRPQTGTAVPLAQYF	TGCGCCAGCCGACCTCAAACCGGGACAGCAGTACCCTTGGCCCAGTACTTC
-	TRBV7-9	-	TRBJ1-2	CASSLGGANYGYTF	TGTGCCAGCAGCTTGGGGGGAGCTAACTATGGCTACACCTTC
-	TRBV6-5	-	TRBJ2-1	CASTSPGTNEQFF	TGTGCCAGCACAAGTCCAGGGACCAATGAGCAGTTCTTC
-	TRBV6-1	-	TRBJ2-5	CASRGGPESHF	TGTGCCAGCAGGGGGGGCCCTGAAAGCCACTTC
-	TRBV15	-	TRBJ1-2	CATSQPGTRYGYTF	TGTGCCACCAGCCAACCCGGGACAAGATATGGCTACACCTTC
-	TRBV10-3	-	TRBJ2-5	CAISESGETQYF	TGTGCCATCAGTGAGTCGGGGGAGACCCAGTACTTC
TRBD1	TRBV29-1	few	TRBJ2-1	CSVNRGRHNEQFF	TGCAGCGTTAACAGGGGTAGACACAATGAGCAGTTCTTC
-	TRBV30	once	TRBJ1-4	CAWSPPGEKLFF	TGTGCCTGGAGTCCACCTGGTGAAAAACTGTTTTTT
TRBD1	TRBV30	-	TRBJ1-5	CAWSPGQGHQPQHF	TGTGCCTGGAGTCCTGGACAGGGACATCAGCCCCAGCATTTT
-	TRBV4-2	once	TRBJ1-2	CASSQEGGTFGYGYTF	TGTGCCAGCAGCCAAGAGGGAGGGACCTTCGGCTATGGCTACACCTTC
TRBD1	TRBV30	few	TRBJ1-5	CAWDRGQQPQHF	TGTGCCTGGGACAGGGGGCAGCAGCCCCAGCATTTT
TRBD2	TRBV5-1	-	TRBJ2-1	CASSQIVIVGGPASSYNEQFF	TGCGCCAGCAGCCAAATTGTCATTGTGGGAGGGCCTGCAAGCTCCTACAATGAGCAGTTCTTC
-	TRBV6-5	-	TRBJ2-3	CASSLSWTDTQYF	TGTGCCAGCAGCCTCAGTTGGACAGATACGCAGTATTTT
TRBD2	TRBV28	-	TRBJ2-7	CASSPLTSGYTYEQYF	TGTGCCAGCAGCCCTCTGACTAGCGGATACACCTACGAGCAGTACTTC
-	TRBV6-5	-	TRBJ2-6	CASSKESGANVLTF	TGTGCCAGCAGTAAAGAATCTGGGGCCAACGTCCTGACTTTC
TRBD2	TRBV27	-	TRBJ2-1	CASSLFGWGTSLSEESSYNEQFF	TGTGCCAGCAGTTTATTTGGGTGGGGGACTAGCCTATCCGAAGAAAGCTCCTACAATGAGCAGTTCTTC
-	TRBV7-8	-	TRBJ1-1	CASSAGVRTEAFF	TGTGCCAGCTCCGCGGGGGTGAGAACTGAAGCTTTCTTT
TRBD2	TRBV6-6	-	TRBJ2-1	CASRTLAGPYNEQFF	TGTGCCAGCAGGACTCTAGCGGGGCCGTACAATGAGCAGTTCTTC
TRBD2	TRBV7-9	-	TRBJ2-1	CASSPLVAGSNEQFF	TGTGCCAGCAGCCCCTTGGTAGCGGGATCCAATGAGCAGTTCTTC
-	TRBV5-1	-	TRBJ1-3	CASSLKPPWAGGNTIYF	TGCGCCAGCAGCCTGAAACCCCCCTGGGCTGGTGGAAACACCATATATTTT
TRBD1	TRBV6-1	-	TRBJ2-5	CASIETGGKETQYF	TGTGCCAGCATTGAGACAGGGGGCAAGGAGACCCAGTACTTC
-	TRBV30	-	TRBJ1-1	CAWTPDSDVAEAFF	TGTGCCTGGACCCCGGACAGTGACGTGGCTGAAGCTTTCTTT
-	TRBV6-6	-	TRBJ2-2	CASSPRVTNTGELFF	TGTGCCAGCAGCCCACGGGTCACGAACACCGGGGAGCTGTTTTTT